The text below deals with one TCR beta chain. Its target is unknown. These data are taken from a study of T cells in Graves' hyperthyroidism and ophthalmopathy. The TCR beta CDR3 regions underwent amplification using RNA transcripts as the source. First-round RT-PCR targeting the TCR CDR3 was performed with the HTBI primer set. Each CDR3 protein gets one entry after TCRdb re-called the multiplex PCR reads with MiXCR. This sample has over 400,000 distinct CDR3 sequences; approximately 22% occur once, and the top ten carry 49%. General study findings and limits: Blood also held most thyroid clonotypes expanded beyond 0.001.

The CDR3 contains 14 residues. J lost 5 bases, V lost 5 bases, and 4 bases had no gene match. This receptor was identified in a woman between 65 and 79 years old with Graves' ophthalmopathy. The sequenced sample consisted of blood. The rearrangement uses TRBV12-3 or TRBV12-4 and TRBJ1-5; 9 nucleotides agree with TRBD1. This CDR3 reads CASSQGDRDQPQHF. The DNA for the CDR3 is TGTGCCAGCAGTCAGGGGGACAGGGATCAGCCCCAGCATTTT.